This T cell receptor (beta chain) emerged from a study of blood T cell repertoires in COVID-19. About the study: Sources were T cells, B-cell-depleted T cells, or PBMCs; the material itself was cDNA or gDNA.

V gave up 2 bases and J gave up 6 bases, with 8 bases separating them. CDR3 size: 13 residues. From germline, CDR1 is SNHLY and CDR2 FYNNEI. Participants spanned ages 18 to 89 years and resided in about two dozen US areas. Categorization into cohorts depended on clinical history that participants reported. Cohort 3 recovered donors had two negative PCRs, clearance, or symptom resolution. Produced via immunoSEQ multiplex PCR; TCRdb's table is partial and in-frame only. The sample yields 360,000 or so clones, roughly 80% seen once. The TCR sequence derives from a woman between 45 and 60 years old who had recovered from COVID-19. The V and J genes are TRBV2 and TRBJ1-5, with D possibly matching TRBD1 (5 bases). Sequencing was done on a sample of PBMCs or T cells enriched from blood (not recorded which). This CDR3 reads CASSEQGGQPQHF. CDR3 nucleotides: TGTGCCAGCAGTGAACAGGGCGGTCAGCCCCAGCATTTT.